One and the same sample provided the 27 T cell receptor beta chains below, sequenced in a study of molecular identifiers for immune sequencing clone quantification. TCRdb processed the PCR reads anew with MiXCR; each CDR3 protein has one entry. Here the sample spans fewer than 350,000 distinct CDR3 sequences, 24% being singletons. The sample taken for sequencing was naive CD8+ T cells from blood, with Jurkat cell RNA spiked in. Subset reported: FACS-sorted CD8+CD4-CCR7+CD45RA+ naive T cells. The receptors come from a human donor in good health. Some libraries in this study had Jurkat cell RNA spiked in.

For this clonotype: With a much larger clone just one base away, this may be a read error. This chain links TRBV6-5 with TRBJ2-7; maybe TRBD2 (6 bases). There are 13 residues in the CDR3. Trimming cost V 6 bases and J 8 bases, with 17 bases left between them. Looked up from germline, CDR1 is MNHEY and CDR2 is SVGAGI. CDR3 region: CASSPSGLSKQYF. The DNA of the CDR3 is TGTGCCAGCAGCCCCTCGGGACTGTCTAAGCAGTACTTC.

The CDR3 DNA is TGTGCCAGCAGCTTAGCCGGGACTAGGTTTAATGAGCAGTTCTTC. It encodes CASSLAGTRFNEQFF. The chain uses TRBV11-2 and TRBJ2-1; 8 nucleotides agree with TRBD2. The CDR3 length is 15 residues. Germline-derived CDR1 and CDR2 are SGHAT and FQNNGV. Trimming removed 1 base from V and 7 bases from J; junction bases left unmatched: 6.

The genes are TRBV3-1 and TRBJ2-2; no reliable D call. CDR3 length equals 13 residues. V was trimmed by 4 bases and J by 8 bases, leaving 11 bases between them. The germline V gene encodes CDR1 LGHDT and CDR2 YNNKEL (reference sequence). The CDR3 spells CASSPEALGELFF. The DNA of the CDR3 is TGTGCCAGCAGCCCTGAAGCGTTAGGGGAGCTGTTTTTT.

With regard to this clonotype: The junction and the germline gene differ at one end; a read error may be behind it. The rearrangement links TRBV11-2 to TRBJ2-7, with 7 bases aligning to TRBD2. Looked up from germline, CDR1 is SGHAT and CDR2 is FQNNGV. The CDR3 has 16 amino acids. CDR3 protein: CASSPWTGLGAYGQYF. The CDR3 DNA is TGTGCCAGCAGCCCGTGGACCGGACTAGGGGCCTACGGGCAGTACTTC. The variable domain in full, completed from reference TRBV11-2 and TRBJ2-7, reads EAGVAQSPRYKIIEKRQSVAFWCNPISGHATLYWYQQILGQGPKLLIQFQNNGVVDDSQLPKDRFSAERLKGVDSTLKIQPAKLEDSAVYLCASSPWTGLGAYGQYFGPGTRLTVT.

The chain combines TRBV20-1 with TRBJ2-2; TRBD2 agrees at 14 bases. The germline gives CDR1 DFQATT, CDR2 SNEGSKA (reference sequence). The CDR3 covers 18 residues. Trimming removed 0 bases from V and 5 bases from J; junction bases left unmatched: 8. For the CDR3, the DNA is TGCAGTGCTAGAGATCTGGGGACTAGCGGGAGAGGGACCGGGGAGCTGTTTTTT. This encodes CSARDLGTSGRGTGELFF.

The sample holds a few counts of this clonotype. CDR3 protein: CASTWAGTTYEQYF. The CDR3 nucleotides are TGTGCCAGCACCTGGGCAGGGACTACCTACGAGCAGTACTTC. V is TRBV6-2 or TRBV6-3 and J is TRBJ2-7, with TRBD2 matching over 7 bases. Germline V gives CDR1 MNHEY, CDR2 SVGEGT. Trimming took 7 bases from V and 2 from J; bases not matched to a gene: 8. This CDR3 has 14 amino acids.

This clonotype was counted many times. The chain couples TRBV29-1 to TRBJ2-3; tentatively, D is TRBD1 (5 bases). V was clipped by 0 bases and J by 14 bases, with 21 bases between them. CDR3 length: 14 residues. Germline V CDR1 and CDR2: SQVTM, ANQGSEA. The CDR3 DNA is TGCAGCGTTGAAGATTCGCAGGGCCCCCCGCGGATGTATTTT. Translated, it gives CSVEDSQGPPRMYF.

This clonotype was seen repeatedly, ten times or more. The genes are TRBV6-5 and TRBJ2-3; 9 bases match TRBD1. CDR1 MNHEY and CDR2 SVGAGI come from the germline V gene. Trimming removed 6 bases from V and 4 bases from J; junction bases left unmatched: 8. This CDR3 is built from 15 residues. The CDR3 nucleotides are TGTGCCAGCAGCCCCGGGACAGGGTCCCCAGATACGCAGTATTTT. It translates to CASSPGTGSPDTQYF.

This clonotype was observed many times. V usage is TRBV2 and J usage is TRBJ2-5; D call uncertain. CDR3 length equals 14 residues. CDR1 is SNHLY, CDR2 FYNNEI, per germline. Trimming took off 2 bases at V and 3 bases at J, with 10 bases between the two ends. The CDR3 loop is CASSERGTEETQYF. Here the CDR3 DNA reads TGTGCCAGCAGTGAAAGAGGCACCGAAGAGACCCAGTACTTC.

This clonotype was observed many times. This chain connects TRBV28 to TRBJ1-5; a weak D match, TRBD1 (5 bases). Germline-derived CDR1 and CDR2 are MDHEN and SYDVKM. V lost 6 bases, J lost 7 bases, and 34 bases lay in between. The CDR3 has 20 amino acids. The CDR3 region is CASSTPELRDRQGAYQPQHF. DNA for the CDR3: TGTGCCAGCAGCACACCAGAACTCCGGGACCGACAAGGGGCGTACCAGCCCCAGCATTTT.

The V call is TRBV29-1, the J call TRBJ1-2; a possible D gene is TRBD1 (6 bases). Trimming took off 3 bases at V and 4 bases at J, with 15 bases between the two ends. This CDR3 is built from 14 residues. Germline V CDR1 and CDR2: SQVTM, ANQGSEA. The CDR3 DNA sequence: TGCAGCGTTGATGACAGGCCCCGAGCCTATGGCTACACCTTC. Translating it yields CSVDDRPRAYGYTF.

The V and J genes are TRBV27 and TRBJ2-1; the D gene could be TRBD1 or TRBD2 (5 bases each). V shed 8 bases and J shed 0 bases, with 17 bases lying between them. CDR1 MNHEY and CDR2 SMNVEV come from the germline V gene (reference sequence). The length of the CDR3 is 16 residues. CDR3: CASAPGRSHSYNEQFF. The CDR3 nucleotides read TGTGCCAGCGCCCCGGGGCGAAGCCACTCCTACAATGAGCAGTTCTTC.

This chain links TRBV5-1 with TRBJ2-7; TRBD2 matches 8 bases. The V and J ends lost 0 bases and 5 bases, in that order; junction bases with no gene match: 7. The germline V gene encodes CDR1 SGHRS and CDR2 YFSETQ. CDR3 length equals 15 residues. Here the CDR3 DNA reads TGCGCCAGCAGCTTGGTTAGGACTAGCACCCACGAGCAGTACTTC. Its protein is CASSLVRTSTHEQYF.

The V call is TRBV9, the J call TRBJ2-3, with D perhaps TRBD1 (5 bases). The CDR3 has 17 residues. Germline CDR1 SGDLS, CDR2 YYNGEE. V lost 0 bases to trimming and J lost 2 bases, with 16 bases between them. The CDR3 DNA reads TGTGCCAGCAGCGTAGCTACTCAGGGATTTATCACAGATACGCAGTATTTT. Protein product: CASSVATQGFITDTQYF.

On this clonotype itself: Just one base apart from a much larger clone, this may be a read error. The J gene is TRBJ1-4, the V gene TRBV20-1, with TRBD1 as a possible D gene (6 bases). The V end was cut by 1 base, the J end by 7 bases, with 22 bases between. Germline CDR1 and CDR2: DFQATT and SNEGSKA (reference sequence). The CDR3 spans 17 residues. As DNA, the CDR3 is TGCAGTGCTAGAGGGCCCCTTGAGAGGACAGCCGGTGAAAAACTGTTTTTT. Translated, it gives CSARGPLERTAGEKLFF.

The chain combines TRBV4-3 with TRBJ2-7; no reliable D call. Per germline, CDR1 LGHNA and CDR2 YSLEER. CDR3 length equals 15 residues. V was cut by 4 bases and J by 2 bases, with 15 bases left in between. The CDR3: CASSPDRARPYEQYF. As DNA, the CDR3 is TGCGCCAGCAGCCCAGATCGGGCGCGACCCTACGAGCAGTACTTC.

This clonotype was picked up one time. A read error may explain this, as a much larger clone is one base away. The final CDR3 position lacks the conserved phenylalanine or tryptophan, pointing to a likely read error. The chain is built from TRBV6-2 or TRBV6-3 and TRBJ2-1; 7 nucleotides line up with TRBD1. The CDR3 runs to 16 residues. Germline V gives CDR1 MNHEY, CDR2 SVGEGT. V shed 6 bases, J shed 0 bases, and the junction held 8 bases outside the gene matches. DNA for the CDR3: TGTGCCAGCAGAACTGCCCGGGACAGCTCCTACAATGAGCAGTTCTTA. This encodes CASRTARDSSYNEQFL.

This chain joins TRBV4-3 and TRBJ1-2, with 8 bases lining up with TRBD1. This CDR3 has 15 amino acids. J was trimmed by 8 bases and V by 5 bases; bases with no gene match: 13. CDR1 is LGHNA, CDR2 YSLEER, per germline. The CDR3 loop reads CASSLLLGQAGGYTF. CDR3 sequence (DNA): TGCGCCAGCAGCTTGTTGTTGGGACAGGCGGGGGGCTACACCTTC.

This clonotype turned up a few times. This chain joins TRBV7-9 and TRBJ2-7, with 9 bases that match TRBD2. CDR3 length: 15 amino acids. Trimming cost V 0 bases and J 4 bases; bases outside gene matches: 4. Germline CDR1 reads SEHNR; CDR2 reads FQNEAQ (reference sequence). In DNA form, the CDR3 reads TGTGCCAGCAGCTTAGCGGCTAGCGGGAAGTACGAGCAGTACTTC. Protein product: CASSLAASGKYEQYF.

In its sample, this clonotype was seen a few times. The DNA for the CDR3 is TGTGCCAGCAGTCACCGGGGAGGCTCCTACGAGCAGTACTTC. Protein sequence: CASSHRGGSYEQYF. The chain links TRBV6-5 to TRBJ2-7, with D possibly TRBD2 on 6 matching bases. CDR1 and CDR2 from the germline V gene are MNHEY and SVGAGI. This CDR3 has 14 amino acids. V was cut by 5 bases and J by 0 bases, with 11 bases left in between.

This clonotype was found a few times. The J gene is TRBJ2-1, the V gene TRBV19; tentative D call: TRBD1 (5 bases). V shed 3 bases and J shed 8 bases, with 11 bases lying between them. This CDR3 has 13 residues. From germline, CDR1 is LNHDA and CDR2 SQIVND (reference sequence). This chain's CDR3 is CASSMGLRDEQFF. Written as DNA, the CDR3 is TGTGCCAGTAGTATGGGGCTGAGAGATGAGCAGTTCTTC.

Many counts were recorded for this clonotype. V is TRBV28 and J is TRBJ2-3; 7 bases are shared with TRBD2. The V segment lost 3 bases and the J segment 2 bases; nucleotides outside the gene matches: 8. The CDR3 has 16 amino acids. In germline, CDR1 is MDHEN, CDR2 SYDVKM. CDR3 sequence reads: CASSFRLAAITDTQYF. DNA of the CDR3: TGTGCCAGCAGTTTTCGGCTAGCGGCAATCACAGATACGCAGTATTTT.

This clonotype was detected a few times. This chain joins TRBV6-6 and TRBJ2-1; D call uncertain. The germline V gene has CDR1 MNHNY and CDR2 SVGAGI (reference sequence). CDR3 size: 15 residues. V lost 3 bases and J lost 0, with 9 bases in between. The CDR3 DNA reads as TGTGCCAGCAGTTATCTCATCAGCTCCTACAATGAGCAGTTCTTC. This encodes CASSYLISSYNEQFF.

This clonotype was seen ten or more times. The rearrangement joins TRBV2 to TRBJ2-7; TRBD1 matches 8 bases. This CDR3 is built from 15 residues. Per germline, CDR1 SNHLY and CDR2 FYNNEI. V shed 3 bases, J shed 0 bases, and the junction held 4 bases outside the gene matches. CDR3 in DNA: TGTGCCAGCAGTGAGGGACAGGCAACCTCCTACGAGCAGTACTTC. Encoded protein: CASSEGQATSYEQYF.

The sample holds a few counts of this clonotype. The V call is TRBV20-1, the J call TRBJ2-1; 15 positions match TRBD2. CDR1 is DFQATT and CDR2 is SNEGSKA in the germline V gene (reference sequence). The CDR3 totals 15 residues. V lost 0 bases and J lost 9; bases outside the gene matches: 3. The CDR3 DNA follows: TGCAGTGCTAGAGATGGGACTAGCGGGAGGCCTGAGCAGTTCTTC. This gives the protein CSARDGTSGRPEQFF.

The table lists this clonotype with many counts. The V gene is TRBV7-9, the J gene TRBJ1-1; tentatively, D is TRBD1 (5 bases). The CDR3 runs to 14 residues. Germline lookup yields CDR1 SEHNR and CDR2 FQNEAQ (reference sequence). Trimming removed 9 bases from V and 4 bases from J, with 18 bases in between. As DNA, the CDR3 is TGTGCCAGTAACATGGGGGGACTGAGCACTGAAGCTTTCTTT. This codes for CASNMGGLSTEAFF.

The gene calls are TRBV30 and TRBJ1-5; no firm D call. This CDR3 has 14 residues. CDR1 is GTSNPN, CDR2 SVGIG, per germline (reference sequence). The CDR3 reads CGLEGPTGNQPQHF. CDR3 DNA: TGTGGCCTGGAAGGGCCGACGGGCAATCAGCCCCAGCATTTT.